This entry is about one TCR beta chain. V lost 4 bases to trimming and J lost 6 bases, with 13 bases between them. The germline V gene encodes CDR1 SGHTA and CDR2 FQGNSA. This CDR3 is built from 13 residues. RNA transcripts were the source from which TCR beta CDR3 regions were amplified. After a first-round RT-PCR with HTBI primers, a second-round multiplex PCR was run. Each CDR3 protein gets one entry after TCRdb re-called the multiplex PCR reads with MiXCR. The sample holds about 180,000 distinct CDR3 sequences, over 35% seen once. The sample is drawn from a study of Graves' ophthalmopathy and Graves' hyperthyroidism. As for the study in general: Investigators collected peripheral blood at initial diagnosis, before any treatment was given.

Ophthalmopathy donors showed moderate-to-severe activity, CAS ≥3, NOSPECS ≥4 and a duration under 3 months. The PBMCs were taken from 10 ml of fresh peripheral blood. V gene TRBV7-2 combines with J gene TRBJ2-7, with D hard to call. The sample comprised peripheral blood. The sequence came from a woman aged 40 to 50 with Graves' ophthalmopathy. The CDR3 DNA reads TGTGCCAGCAGCTCCCTGGGTCCCGGCGAGCAGTACTTC. Translated: CASSSLGPGEQYF. The complete variable domain, with remaining parts taken from reference TRBV7-2 and TRBJ2-7, reads GAGVSQSPSNKVTEKGKDVELRCDPISGHTALYWYRQSLGQGLEFLIYFQGNSAPDKSGLPSDRFSAERTGGSVSTLTIQRTQQEDSAVYLCASSSLGPGEQYFGPGTRLTVT.